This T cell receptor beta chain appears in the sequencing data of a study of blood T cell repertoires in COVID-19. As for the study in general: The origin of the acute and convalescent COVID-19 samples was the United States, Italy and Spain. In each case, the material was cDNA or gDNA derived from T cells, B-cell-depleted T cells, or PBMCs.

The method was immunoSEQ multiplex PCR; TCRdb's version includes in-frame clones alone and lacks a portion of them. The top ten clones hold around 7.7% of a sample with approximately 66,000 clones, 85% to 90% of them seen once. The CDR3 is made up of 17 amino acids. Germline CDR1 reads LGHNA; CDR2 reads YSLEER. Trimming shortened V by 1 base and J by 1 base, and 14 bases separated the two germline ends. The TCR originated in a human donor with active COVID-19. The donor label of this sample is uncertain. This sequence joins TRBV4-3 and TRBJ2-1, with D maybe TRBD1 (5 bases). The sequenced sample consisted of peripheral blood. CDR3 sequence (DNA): TGCGCCAGCAGCCAAGTTAATATAGCAGGGTCCTACAATGAGCAGTTCTTC. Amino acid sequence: CASSQVNIAGSYNEQFF.